This TCR beta chain stems from a study of T cell repertoires in cytomegalovirus infection. The wider study: From public TCR beta signatures came an indication of both CMV infection and matching HLA type. Overall study results and limits: CMV carriers having the relevant HLA were flagged by cumulative public TCR beta family frequency. Ex vivo, HLA-C-restricted CMV-specific TCR beta clonotypes prevailed over the rest of the response.

This clonotype was seen only a few times. Its cognate antigen is unknown. One entry per CDR3 protein results from TCRdb running MiXCR on the reads. The repertoire holds hundreds of thousands of distinct CDR3 sequences, around 24% seen once, with less than 9.5% in the top ten. The CDR3 runs 15 residues. J was trimmed by 2 bases and V by 2 bases; bases with no gene match: 3. Germline CDR1 ENHRY, CDR2 SYGVKD. The source is a human donor in good health (CMV status not recorded). Some clones in this sample may be carry-over from other donors' samples. The specimen was CD8+ T cells from PBMCs. The chain recombines TRBV10-3 with TRBJ2-3; 8 bases are a match to TRBD2. CDR3 residues: CAISEVAGLTDTQYF. The CDR3 coding sequence is TGTGCCATCAGTGAGGTAGCGGGGCTCACAGATACGCAGTATTTT.